The entry below gives a single T cell receptor beta chain sequence along with its context. Its specificity is not known. The study ran its PCR with 60 Vbeta and 13 Jbeta primers. Some clones are missing from TCRdb's copy, which holds only in-frame ones; the method was immunoSEQ multiplex PCR. The repertoire shows 200,000 or so clones; the top ten hold around 0.74%. This entry belongs to a study of cytomegalovirus exposure and HLA in healthy donors. Looking at the study overall: A preliminary data release comprised around 85 million unique TCRs obtained from HLA-typed donors.

Findings and caveats of the study: A likely sequencing artifact accounted for one observed cluster of highly shared sequence variants. Among immune exposure information, only CMV serostatus was available.

This CDR3 comprises 11 residues. V was pared by 8 bases and J by 8 bases, with 10 bases between. Germline CDR1 and CDR2: SNHLY and FYNNEI. This TCR was sampled from a boy aged 5-17 years in good health and CMV-seronegative. The specimen was PBMCs. V usage is TRBV2 and J usage is TRBJ2-1; no clear D. The CDR3 region has the DNA TGTGCCAGCTCAGACACCTATGAGCAGTTCTTC. This sequence encodes CASSDTYEQFF.